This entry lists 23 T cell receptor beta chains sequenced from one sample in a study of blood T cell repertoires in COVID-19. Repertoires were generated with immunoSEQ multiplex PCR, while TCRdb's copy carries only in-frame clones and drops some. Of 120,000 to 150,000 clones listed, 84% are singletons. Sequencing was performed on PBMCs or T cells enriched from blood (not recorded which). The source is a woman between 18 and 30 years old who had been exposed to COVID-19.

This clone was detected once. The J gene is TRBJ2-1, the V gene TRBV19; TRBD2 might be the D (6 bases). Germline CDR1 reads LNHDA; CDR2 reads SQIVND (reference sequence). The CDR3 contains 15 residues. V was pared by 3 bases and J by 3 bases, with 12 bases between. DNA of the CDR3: TGTGCCAGTAGTATGACGGGGGACCACTACAATGAGCAGTTCTTC. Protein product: CASSMTGDHYNEQFF. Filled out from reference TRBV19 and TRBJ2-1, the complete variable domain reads DGGITQSPKYLFRKEGQNVTLSCEQNLNHDAMYWYRQDPGQGLRLIYYSQIVNDFQKGDIAEGYSVSREKKESFPLTVTSAQKNPTAFYLCASSMTGDHYNEQFFGPGTRLTVL.

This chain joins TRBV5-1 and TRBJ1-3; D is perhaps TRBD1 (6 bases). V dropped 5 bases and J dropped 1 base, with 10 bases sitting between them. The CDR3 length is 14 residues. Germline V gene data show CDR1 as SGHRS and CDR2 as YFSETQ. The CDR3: CASRQGPSGNTIYF. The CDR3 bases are TGCGCCAGCAGACAGGGCCCGTCTGGAAACACCATATATTTT. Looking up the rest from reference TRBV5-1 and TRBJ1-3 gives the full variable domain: KAGVTQTPRYLIKTRGQQVTLSCSPISGHRSVSWYQQTPGQGLQFLFEYFSETQRNKGNFPGRFSGRQFSNSRSEMNVSTLELGDSALYLCASRQGPSGNTIYFGEGSWLTVV.

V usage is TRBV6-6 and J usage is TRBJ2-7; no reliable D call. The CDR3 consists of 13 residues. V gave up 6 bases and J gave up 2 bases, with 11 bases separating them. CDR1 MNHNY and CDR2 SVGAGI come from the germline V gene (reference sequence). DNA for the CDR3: TGTGCCAGCAGCGCCGACAAACCCTACGAGCAGTACTTC. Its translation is CASSADKPYEQYF.

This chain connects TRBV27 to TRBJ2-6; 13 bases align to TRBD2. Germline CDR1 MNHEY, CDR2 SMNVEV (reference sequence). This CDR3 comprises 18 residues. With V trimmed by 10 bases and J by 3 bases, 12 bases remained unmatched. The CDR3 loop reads CATHRGTSGMGGANVLTF. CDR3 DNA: TGTGCCACCCATCGAGGGACTAGCGGGATGGGTGGGGCCAACGTCCTGACTTTC.

In DNA, the CDR3 is TGCGCCAGCAGACAGAACACTGAAGCTTTCTTT. The encoded protein is CASRQNTEAFF. The chain has TRBV5-1 and TRBJ1-1; D is ambiguous. Germline lookup yields CDR1 SGHRS and CDR2 YFSETQ. The V end lost 5 bases, the J end lost 1 base, and 3 bases lay between the germline ends. The CDR3 covers 11 residues.

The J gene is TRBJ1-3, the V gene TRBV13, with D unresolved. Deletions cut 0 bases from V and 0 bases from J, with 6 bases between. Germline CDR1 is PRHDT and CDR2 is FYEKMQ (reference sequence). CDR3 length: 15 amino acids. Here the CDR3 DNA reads TGTGCCAGCAGCTTAGGTCCGGTCTCTGGAAACACCATATATTTT. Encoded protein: CASSLGPVSGNTIYF.

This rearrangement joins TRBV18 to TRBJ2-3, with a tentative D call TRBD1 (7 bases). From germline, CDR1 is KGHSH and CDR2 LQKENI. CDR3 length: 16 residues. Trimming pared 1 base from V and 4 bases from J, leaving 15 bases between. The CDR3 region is CASSPLAGGQADTQYF. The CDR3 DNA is TGTGCCAGCTCACCACTCGCAGGGGGGCAGGCAGATACGCAGTATTTT.

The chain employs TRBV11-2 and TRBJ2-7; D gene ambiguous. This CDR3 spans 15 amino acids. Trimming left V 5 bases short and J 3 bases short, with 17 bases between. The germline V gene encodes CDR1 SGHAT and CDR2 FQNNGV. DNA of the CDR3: TGTGCCAGCAGCGAAGACCAACCGAGACACTACGAGCAGTACTTC. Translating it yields CASSEDQPRHYEQYF.

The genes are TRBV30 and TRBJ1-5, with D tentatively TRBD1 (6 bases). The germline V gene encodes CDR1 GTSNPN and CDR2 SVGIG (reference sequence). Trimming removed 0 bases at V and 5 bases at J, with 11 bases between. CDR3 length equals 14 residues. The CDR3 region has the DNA TGTGCCTGGAGTGTAAGGGACAACGATCAGCCCCAGCATTTT. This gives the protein CAWSVRDNDQPQHF. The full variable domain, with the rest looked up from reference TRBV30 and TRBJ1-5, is SQTIHQWPATLVQPVGSPLSLECTVEGTSNPNLYWYRQAAGRGLQLLFYSVGIGQISSEVPQNLSASRPQDRQFILSSKKLLLSDSGFYLCAWSVRDNDQPQHFGDGTRLSIL.

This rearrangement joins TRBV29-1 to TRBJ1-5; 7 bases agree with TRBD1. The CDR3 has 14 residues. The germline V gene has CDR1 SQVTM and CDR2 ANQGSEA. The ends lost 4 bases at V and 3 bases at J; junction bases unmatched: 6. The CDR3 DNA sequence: TGCAGCGTTGGGGCAGGGGGACCCAATCAGCCCCAGCATTTT. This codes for CSVGAGGPNQPQHF.

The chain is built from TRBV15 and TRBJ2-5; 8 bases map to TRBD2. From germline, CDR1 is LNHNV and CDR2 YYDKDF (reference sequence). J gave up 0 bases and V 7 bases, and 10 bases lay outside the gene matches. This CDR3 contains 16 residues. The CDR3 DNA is TGTGCCACCACCGGGCGTGTTAGCGGGGACCAAGAGACCCAGTACTTC. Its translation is CATTGRVSGDQETQYF.

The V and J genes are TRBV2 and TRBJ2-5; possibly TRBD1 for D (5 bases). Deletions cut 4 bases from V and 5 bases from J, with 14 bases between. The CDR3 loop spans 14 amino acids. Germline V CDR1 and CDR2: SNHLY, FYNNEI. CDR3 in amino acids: CASSVQGIRETQYF. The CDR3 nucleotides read TGTGCCAGCAGTGTCCAGGGTATTCGGGAGACCCAGTACTTC.

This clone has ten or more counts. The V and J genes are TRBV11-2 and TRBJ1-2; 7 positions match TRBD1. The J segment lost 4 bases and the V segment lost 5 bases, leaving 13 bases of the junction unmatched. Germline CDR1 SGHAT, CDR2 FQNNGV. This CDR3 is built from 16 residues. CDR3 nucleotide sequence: TGTGCCAGCAGCACAGGGGACAGACCACGGATCTATGGCTACACCTTC. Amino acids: CASSTGDRPRIYGYTF.

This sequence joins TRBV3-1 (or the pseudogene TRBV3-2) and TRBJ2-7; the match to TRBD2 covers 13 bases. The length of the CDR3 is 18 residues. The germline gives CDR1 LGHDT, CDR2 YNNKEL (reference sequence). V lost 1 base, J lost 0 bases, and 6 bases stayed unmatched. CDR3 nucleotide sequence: TGTGCCAGCAGCCAAGCGGGACTAGCGGGGCCGCGCTCCTACGAGCAGTACTTC. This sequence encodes CASSQAGLAGPRSYEQYF.

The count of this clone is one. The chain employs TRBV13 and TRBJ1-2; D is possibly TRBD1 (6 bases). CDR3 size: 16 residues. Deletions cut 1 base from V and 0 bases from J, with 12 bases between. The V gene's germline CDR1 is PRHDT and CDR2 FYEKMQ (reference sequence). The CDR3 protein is CASSLATGFANYGYTF. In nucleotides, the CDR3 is TGTGCCAGCAGCTTAGCCACAGGGTTTGCTAACTATGGCTACACCTTC.

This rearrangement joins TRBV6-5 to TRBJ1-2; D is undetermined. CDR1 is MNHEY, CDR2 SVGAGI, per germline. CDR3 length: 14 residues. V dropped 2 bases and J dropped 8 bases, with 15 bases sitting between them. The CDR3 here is CASSYDLTSGGYTF. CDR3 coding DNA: TGTGCCAGCAGTTACGACCTCACCTCGGGGGGCTACACCTTC.

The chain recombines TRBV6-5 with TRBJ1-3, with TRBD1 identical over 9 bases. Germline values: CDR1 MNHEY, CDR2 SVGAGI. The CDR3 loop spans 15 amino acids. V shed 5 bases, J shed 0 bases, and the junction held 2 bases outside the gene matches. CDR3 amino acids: CASSTTGGSGNTIYF. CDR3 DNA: TGTGCCAGCAGTACGACAGGGGGCTCTGGAAACACCATATATTTT.

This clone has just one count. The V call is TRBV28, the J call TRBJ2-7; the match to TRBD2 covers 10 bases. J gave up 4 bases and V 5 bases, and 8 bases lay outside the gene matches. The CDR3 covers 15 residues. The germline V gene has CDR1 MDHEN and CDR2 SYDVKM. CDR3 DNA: TGTGCCAGCAGTAACCCTAGCGGGAGTTTTTACGAGCAGTACTTC. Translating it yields CASSNPSGSFYEQYF.

The chain's CDR3 is CASSNNRGDSPLHF. CDR3 nucleotides: TGTGCCAGCAGTAACAACAGGGGTGATTCACCCCTCCACTTT. The chain links TRBV6-5 to TRBJ1-6, with TRBD1 matching 7 bases. J was trimmed by 8 bases and V by 5 bases; bases with no gene match: 6. The CDR3 has 14 residues. Germline values: CDR1 MNHEY, CDR2 SVGAGI.

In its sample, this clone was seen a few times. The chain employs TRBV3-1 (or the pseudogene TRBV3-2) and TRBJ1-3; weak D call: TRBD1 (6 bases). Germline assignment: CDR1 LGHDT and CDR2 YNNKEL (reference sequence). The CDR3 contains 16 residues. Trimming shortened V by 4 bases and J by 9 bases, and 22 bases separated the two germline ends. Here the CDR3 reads CASSLLPARRGGTIYF. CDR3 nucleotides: TGTGCCAGCAGCCTCTTGCCAGCACGGCGAGGGGGCACCATATATTTT.

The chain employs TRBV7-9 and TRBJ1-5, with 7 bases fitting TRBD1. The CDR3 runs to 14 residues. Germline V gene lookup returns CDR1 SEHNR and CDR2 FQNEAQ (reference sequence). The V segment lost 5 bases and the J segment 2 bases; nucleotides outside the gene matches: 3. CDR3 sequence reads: CASSRTGGNQPQHF. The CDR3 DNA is TGTGCCAGCAGCCGAACAGGGGGCAATCAGCCCCAGCATTTT.

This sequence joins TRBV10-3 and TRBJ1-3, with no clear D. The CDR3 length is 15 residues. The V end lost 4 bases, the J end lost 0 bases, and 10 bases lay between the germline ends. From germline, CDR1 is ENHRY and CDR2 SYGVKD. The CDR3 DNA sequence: TGTGCCATCAGTGGTTCTTACTCCTCTGGAAACACCATATATTTT. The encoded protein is CAISGSYSSGNTIYF.

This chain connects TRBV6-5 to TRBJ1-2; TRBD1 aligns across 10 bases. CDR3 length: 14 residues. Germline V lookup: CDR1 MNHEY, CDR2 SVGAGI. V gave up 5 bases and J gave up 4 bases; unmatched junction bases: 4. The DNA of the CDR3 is TGTGCCAGCAGTCCGGGACAGGGGACCTATGGCTACACCTTC. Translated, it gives CASSPGQGTYGYTF.